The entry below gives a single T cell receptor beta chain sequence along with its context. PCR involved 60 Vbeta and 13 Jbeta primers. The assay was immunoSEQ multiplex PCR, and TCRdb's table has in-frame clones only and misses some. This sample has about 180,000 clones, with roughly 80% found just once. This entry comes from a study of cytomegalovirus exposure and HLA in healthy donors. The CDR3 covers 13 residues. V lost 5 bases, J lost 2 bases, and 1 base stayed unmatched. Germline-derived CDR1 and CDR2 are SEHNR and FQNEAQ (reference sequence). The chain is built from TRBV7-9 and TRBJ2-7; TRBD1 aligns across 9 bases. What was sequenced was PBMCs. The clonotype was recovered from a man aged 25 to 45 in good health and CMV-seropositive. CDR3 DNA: TGTGCCAGCAGCCGGGACAGGGCCTACGAGCAGTACTTC. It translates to CASSRDRAYEQYF.